The 18 T cell receptor beta chains below were found in one sample sequenced in a study of CD8 T cells in ankylosing spondylitis. Findings and caveats of the study: A TCR beta motif made of eight highly homologous variants seemed typical of ankylosing spondylitis blood.

A single record per CDR3 protein comes from TCRdb applying MiXCR to the 5' RACE reads. Here the sample spans about 450,000 distinct CDR3 sequences, 20% to 30% being singletons. No antigen has been identified for these receptors. The sequenced sample consisted of blood, either unsorted or a sorted T cell fraction (not recorded which). The receptors originated from a male donor with ankylosing spondylitis.

Only one count was recorded for this clonotype. This sequence joins TRBV9 and TRBJ2-2; no reliable D call. This CDR3 has 15 amino acids. CDR1 SGDLS and CDR2 YYNGEE come from the germline V gene. Trimming took 1 base from V and 0 from J, leaving 7 bases between them. The CDR3 here is CASSVQFANTGELFF. Written as DNA, the CDR3 is TGTGCCAGCAGCGTACAGTTCGCGAACACCGGGGAGCTGTTTTTT.

The rearrangement joins TRBV6-2 or TRBV6-3 to TRBJ2-3; TRBD2 might be the D (6 bases). The germline V gene has CDR1 MNHEY and CDR2 SVGEGT. This CDR3 has 17 amino acids. The V and J ends lost 1 base and 2 bases respectively, with 16 bases between them. The DNA for the CDR3 is TGTGCCAGCAGTTACTTTCCCCGCGGGGCATCCACAGATACGCAGTATTTT. Translation gives CASSYFPRGASTDTQYF.

This clonotype was counted only a few times. The rearrangement uses TRBV28 and TRBJ2-7, with TRBD1 identical over 7 bases. The J segment lost 0 bases and the V segment lost 6 bases, leaving 14 bases of the junction unmatched. Per the germline V gene, CDR1 is MDHEN and CDR2 is SYDVKM. The CDR3 loop spans 17 amino acids. CDR3 bases: TGTGCCAGCAGACGTCGGACAGGCCCCACAACCTCCTACGAGCAGTACGTC. Translated, it gives CASRRRTGPTTSYEQYV.

This clonotype occurred a few times. The chain uses TRBV20-1 and TRBJ2-1; TRBD2 matches at 9 bases. The V segment lost 1 base and the J segment 3 bases; nucleotides outside the gene matches: 4. This CDR3 spans 15 amino acids. CDR1 is DFQATT and CDR2 is SNEGSKA in the germline V gene (reference sequence). CDR3 sequence (DNA): TGCAGTGCTAGAGGGGAAGCGGGAGGCTACAATGAGCAGTTCTTC. Translating it yields CSARGEAGGYNEQFF.

The chain combines TRBV10-3 with TRBJ1-5; 9 bases line up with TRBD1. This CDR3 contains 15 residues. J was trimmed by 5 bases and V by 0 bases; bases with no gene match: 2. Germline lookup yields CDR1 ENHRY and CDR2 SYGVKD. The CDR3 loop reads CAISESGQGDQPQHF. CDR3 DNA: TGTGCCATCAGTGAGTCGGGACAGGGCGATCAGCCCCAGCATTTT.

This rearrangement joins TRBV20-1 to TRBJ2-2; 7 bases line up with TRBD1. The V and J ends lost 5 bases and 4 bases, in that order; junction bases with no gene match: 7. The CDR3 spans 14 residues. Germline V CDR1 and CDR2: DFQATT, SNEGSKA (reference sequence). The CDR3 nucleotides are TGCAGTGCTCCCCGGGACAGCTTCACCGGGGAGCTGTTTTTT. This encodes CSAPRDSFTGELFF.

The chain is built from TRBV7-2 and TRBJ2-1, with D possibly being TRBD1 or TRBD2 (7 bases each). In germline, CDR1 is SGHTA, CDR2 FQGNSA. The CDR3 is made up of 13 amino acids. Trimming pared 4 bases from V and 15 bases from J, leaving 19 bases between. The CDR3 loop reads CASSSQGGGTGFF. The DNA of the CDR3 is TGTGCCAGCAGCTCCCAGGGGGGGGGCACGGGGTTCTTC.

The rearrangement joins TRBV12-3 or TRBV12-4 to TRBJ1-5; D is ambiguous. The CDR3 spans 16 residues. V gave up 5 bases and J gave up 1 base, with 15 bases separating them. The CDR3 reads CASSLSQAGSNQPQHF. The CDR3 region has the DNA TGTGCCAGCAGTCTTTCTCAGGCTGGAAGCAATCAGCCCCAGCATTTT.

This clonotype came up a few times. The chain employs TRBV29-1 and TRBJ2-3; the match to TRBD1 covers 7 bases. This CDR3 region has 13 residues. Unmatched junction bases numbered 9, after V lost 7 bases and J lost 5 bases. Germline loops: CDR1 SQVTM, CDR2 ANQGSEA. The DNA of the CDR3 is TGCAGCGAGATACAGGGGTCCGAAGATACGCAGTATTTT. This gives the protein CSEIQGSEDTQYF.

The chain couples TRBV5-1 to TRBJ2-1; the D is unclear. Germline CDR1 and CDR2: SGHRS and YFSETQ. Trimming took 4 bases from V and 3 from J, leaving 14 bases between them. The CDR3 is made up of 15 amino acids. The CDR3 region is CASSLVRNLYNEQFF. In nucleotides, the CDR3 is TGCGCCAGCAGCCTGGTCAGGAACCTCTACAATGAGCAGTTCTTC.

Comment on this clonotype: The DNA is left out, because the CDR3 cannot be placed on it with certainty; the CDR3 is given as TCRdb lists it. This rearrangement joins TRBV6-5 to TRBJ2-1; no DNA check was done on the table's D call, TRBD2. The CDR3 is made up of 15 amino acids, end residues included. Germline V lookup: CDR1 MNHEY, CDR2 SVGAGI. The CDR3 here is CASSYFGPTYNEQFF.

J is TRBJ2-6 and V is TRBV12-3 or TRBV12-4; 8 bases are a match to TRBD1. The CDR3 runs to 17 residues. With V trimmed by 2 bases and J by 0 bases, 3 bases remained unmatched. DNA of the CDR3: TGTGCCAGCAGTTTAAGGACAGGGAACTCTGGGGCCAACGTCCTGACTTTC. This encodes CASSLRTGNSGANVLTF.

J is TRBJ2-6 and V is TRBV12-3 or TRBV12-4; TRBD1 matches 9 bases. The V gene end was trimmed by 3 bases and the J gene end by 0 bases; junction bases not matched to a gene: 6. The CDR3 totals 18 residues. The CDR3 DNA is TGTGCCAGCAGTTTCCACAGGGGGCGCACCTCTGGGGCCAACGTCCTGACTTTC. Translated, it gives CASSFHRGRTSGANVLTF.

This clonotype was picked up a small number of times. The chain links TRBV4-2 to TRBJ2-1; 13 nucleotides agree with TRBD2. Trimming removed 5 bases from V and 9 bases from J; junction bases left unmatched: 10. Germline V gene data show CDR1 as LGHNA and CDR2 as YNFKEQ. This CDR3 contains 16 residues. CDR3 DNA: TGTGCCAGCAGCGAGCCCATGGGGACTAGCGGGATTGAGCAGTTCTTC. This translates into CASSEPMGTSGIEQFF.

CDR3 sequence (DNA): TGCAGTGCTAGATCGGGTTCCGGGACGGCTGGGGCCAACGTCCTGACTTTC. Amino acid sequence: CSARSGSGTAGANVLTF. This sequence joins TRBV20-1 and TRBJ2-6; D might be TRBD1 or TRBD2, each matching 5 bases. CDR3 length: 17 residues. Trimming left V 2 bases short and J 2 bases short, with 16 bases between. Germline V lookup: CDR1 DFQATT, CDR2 SNEGSKA (reference sequence).

This sequence joins TRBV5-1 and TRBJ2-2, with no clear D. From germline, CDR1 is SGHRS and CDR2 YFSETQ. This CDR3 region has 13 residues. Trimming left V 3 bases short and J 4 bases short, with 7 bases between. The CDR3 bases are TGCGCCAGCAGCTACCAAGCCACCGGGGAGCTGTTTTTT. This translates into CASSYQATGELFF.

The CDR3 is CASSELGAGTTDTQYF. The CDR3 DNA reads TGCGCCAGCAGCGAGTTAGGGGCGGGAACCACAGATACGCAGTATTTT. V gene TRBV5-1 combines with J gene TRBJ2-3, with D perhaps TRBD2 (6 bases). CDR1 is SGHRS, CDR2 YFSETQ, per germline. This CDR3 has 16 residues. V lost 4 bases and J 2 bases, leaving 17 bases between the germline ends.

J is TRBJ2-7 and V is TRBV20-1; 8 bases align to TRBD1. With V trimmed by 3 bases and J by 5 bases, 9 bases remained unmatched. The CDR3 runs to 14 residues. Germline CDR1 is DFQATT and CDR2 is SNEGSKA (reference sequence). The CDR3 sequence is CSASPRGRRNEQYF. The CDR3 bases are TGCAGTGCTAGTCCCAGGGGGCGCAGGAACGAGCAGTACTTC.